The rows below give T cell receptor beta chains drawn from one sample of a study of T-cell memory formation after mild COVID-19. From the 5' RACE reads, TCRdb called clonotypes with MiXCR, one entry per CDR3 protein. The sample has approximately 210,000 distinct CDR3 sequences, around 25% seen once. Sequencing was done on a sample of PBMCs or a T cell subset sorted from them (not recorded which). These receptor sequences come from an adult woman who had mild COVID-19 (a few samples of this study predate the infection). Cell type and time point are not known. Both conserved end residues are part of each CDR3. A D gene is named only where the DNA matches it firmly. Not all rows give a size; the values are once, few, many and, for expanded clones, a class.

clone_size	v_call	j_call	d_call	cdr3_nt	cdr3_aa
few	TRBV7-9	TRBJ2-7	TRBD2	TGTGCCAGCAGCTTAGGTGGTCCTAGCGGGAGGCGCGACGAGCAGTACTTC	CASSLGGPSGRRDEQYF
-	TRBV7-2	TRBJ2-3	TRBD2	TGTGCCAGCAGCTTGATGGCGGGAGGGCATACAGATACGCAGTATTTT	CASSLMAGGHTDTQYF
few	TRBV19	TRBJ2-4	TRBD2	TGTGCCAGTAGTATAGGACTAGCGACCGGAAACATTCAGTACTTC	CASSIGLATGNIQYF
few	TRBV7-8	TRBJ2-1	TRBD2	TGTGCCAGCAGCTTACCCTTAAGACTAGCGGGAGTGAGGAATGAGCAGTTCTTC	CASSLPLRLAGVRNEQFF
-	TRBV6-2/TRBV6-3	TRBJ1-2	-	TGTGCCAGCAGTAGAACCCCGTCAGGGGTGGACTATGGCTACACCTTC	CASSRTPSGVDYGYTF
-	TRBV5-5	TRBJ2-3	-	TGTGCCAGCAGCTTGGATGTCGGAGAGTATACGAGCACAGATACGCAGTATTTT	CASSLDVGEYTSTDTQYF
-	TRBV4-3	TRBJ2-6	TRBD2	TGCGCCAGCAGCCAAGAAAGGGGAGGGTGGACTGGGGCCAACGTCCTGACTTTC	CASSQERGGWTGANVLTF
-	TRBV29-1	TRBJ2-7	-	TGCAGCGTTTGGCCCGCCGGCCCGTCCTACGAGCAGTACTTC	CSVWPAGPSYEQYF
few	TRBV4-2	TRBJ2-7	-	TGTGCCAGCAGCCAAGATCGAGACGAGCAGTACTTC	CASSQDRDEQYF
-	TRBV7-3	TRBJ1-1	-	TGTGCCAGCAGCCATAAGACAGAGAACACTGAAGCTTTCTTT	CASSHKTENTEAFF
-	TRBV27	TRBJ1-4	-	TGTGCCAGTAAGCCGGGACAAGCATGGGAAAAACTGTTTTTT	CASKPGQAWEKLFF
few	TRBV5-1	TRBJ2-1	TRBD2	TGCGCCAGCACCTCCGGGGGGGGCAGCGCCTACAATGAGCAGTTCTTC	CASTSGGGSAYNEQFF
few	TRBV3-1	TRBJ2-3	-	TGTGCCAGCAGCCAAGATCAGGGCCCAGATACGCAGTATTTT	CASSQDQGPDTQYF
-	TRBV7-9	TRBJ2-2	TRBD1	TGTGCCAGCAGCCCCGGGACAGGGTTTCCCGGGGAGCTGTTTTTT	CASSPGTGFPGELFF
-	TRBV6-2/TRBV6-3	TRBJ2-7	-	TGTGCCAGCACCAATCAGGGATCCTTCTACGAGCAGTACTTC	CASTNQGSFYEQYF
-	TRBV12-3/TRBV12-4	TRBJ1-1	-	TGTGCCATCAAACGTGGTGCAGGTTTGAACACTGAAGCTTTCTTT	CAIKRGAGLNTEAFF
-	TRBV20-1	TRBJ1-5	-	TGCAGTGCTAGGTATCTAGCCAATCAGCCCCAGCATTTT	CSARYLANQPQHF